Listed below are T cell receptor beta chains from one sample, sequenced in a study of T cell repertoires in cytomegalovirus infection. TCRdb re-derived calls from the reads in MiXCR, one entry per CDR3 protein. The table records 340,000 or so distinct CDR3 sequences, approximately 25% of them present only once. No antigen is known for these receptors. The specimen comprised cultured PBMCs, sampled from culture after CMV antigen stimulation. Receptor source: a human donor in good health (CMV status not recorded). Some clones in this sample may be carry-over from other donors' samples. Both conserved end residues are part of each CDR3. The D gene is left open where the match is weak. The size of a clone is reported for some rows only, either as once, few or many, or as a class for expanded clones.

V,length,D,J,size,CDR3,DNA
TRBV24-1,15,-,TRBJ2-1,few,CATSDQGRGYNEQFF,TGTGCCACCAGTGATCAGGGACGAGGGTACAATGAGCAGTTCTTC
TRBV27,14,-,TRBJ1-1,many,CASSRPPGQGEAFF,TGTGCCAGCAGCCGACCCCCCGGGCAGGGTGAAGCTTTCTTT
TRBV24-1,18,-,TRBJ2-2,-,CATSDLPNRGGRTGELFF,TGTGCCACCAGTGATTTGCCTAATCGAGGAGGGAGGACCGGGGAGCTGTTTTTT
TRBV6-6,16,TRBD1,TRBJ2-2,few,CASSYPGRTGSGELFF,TGTGCCAGCAGTTACCCCGGGCGGACAGGGTCCGGGGAGCTGTTTTTT
TRBV4-3,17,TRBD2,TRBJ2-2,-,CASSQDLTGLDTGELFF,TGCGCCAGCAGCCAAGATTTGACTGGACTAGACACCGGGGAGCTGTTTTTT
TRBV6-2/TRBV6-3,15,-,TRBJ2-1,-,CASSYQRLGGNEQFF,TGTGCCAGCAGTTACCAGCGACTCGGGGGCAATGAGCAGTTCTTC
TRBV7-2,14,-,TRBJ1-4,many,CASSLEQGGEKLFF,TGTGCCAGCAGCTTAGAACAGGGAGGTGAAAAACTGTTTTTT
TRBV6-5,14,-,TRBJ1-2,few,CASSSLTLNYGYTF,TGTGCCAGCAGTTCACTCACACTTAACTATGGCTACACCTTC
TRBV27,13,-,TRBJ1-5,few,CASSSGRGQPQHF,TGTGCCAGCAGTTCCGGACGGGGCCAGCCCCAGCATTTT
TRBV12-3/TRBV12-4,16,-,TRBJ2-3,few,CASSLVAAGRGDTQYF,TGTGCCAGCAGTTTAGTTGCGGCGGGTCGCGGGGATACGCAGTATTTT
TRBV20-1,12,-,TRBJ2-3,few,CSARDHTDTQYF,TGCAGTGCCCGGGACCACACAGATACGCAGTATTTT
TRBV28,14,-,TRBJ2-5,-,CASSSLEGYETQYF,TGTGCCAGCAGTTCCTTGGAGGGTTACGAGACCCAGTACTTC
TRBV14,20,-,TRBJ1-6,-,CASSQDLEGGKSSYNSPLHF,TGTGCCAGCAGCCAAGATCTCGAAGGAGGGAAGAGCTCCTATAATTCACCCCTCCACTTT
TRBV29-1,11,-,TRBJ1-2,-,CSVDSYYGYTF,TGCAGCGTTGACAGCTACTATGGCTACACCTTC
TRBV5-8,12,-,TRBJ1-1,-,CASRPGSREAFF,TGTGCCAGCAGACCCGGGAGCCGTGAAGCTTTCTTT
TRBV12-3/TRBV12-4,15,TRBD2,TRBJ2-1,few,CASTPSGPPYNEQFF,TGTGCCAGCACCCCTAGCGGGCCACCCTACAATGAGCAGTTCTTC
TRBV29-1,12,-,TRBJ1-3,-,CSVGENENTIYF,TGCAGCGTTGGAGAAAATGAAAACACCATATATTTT
TRBV6-2/TRBV6-3,16,-,TRBJ2-1,-,CASSYWQGNSYNEQFF,TGTGCCAGCAGTTACTGGCAGGGGAACTCCTACAATGAGCAGTTCTTC
TRBV6-2/TRBV6-3,14,-,TRBJ2-2,-,CASSYSGYTGELFF,TGTGCCAGCAGTTATTCAGGATATACCGGGGAGCTGTTTTTT
TRBV11-2,15,-,TRBJ1-5,few,CASSFGSGHNQPQHF,TGTGCCAGCAGCTTTGGGTCAGGTCACAATCAGCCCCAGCATTTT
TRBV7-9,13,-,TRBJ1-2,-,CASTMGGVSGYTF,TGTGCCAGCACCATGGGAGGAGTCTCGGGCTACACCTTC
TRBV7-6,12,-,TRBJ2-6,few,CARGSGANVLTF,TGTGCCAGGGGGTCTGGGGCCAACGTCCTGACTTTC
TRBV7-9,16,-,TRBJ2-2,-,CASSLPLGMQSGELFF,TGTGCCAGCAGCTTACCACTGGGGATGCAAAGCGGGGAGCTGTTTTTT
TRBV7-9,13,-,TRBJ2-1,few,CASSLRGPYEQFF,TGTGCCAGCAGCTTACGCGGGCCCTATGAGCAGTTCTTC
TRBV19,17,TRBD2,TRBJ2-1,many,CASSWDMASGINNEQFF,TGTGCCAGTAGCTGGGACATGGCTAGCGGGATTAACAATGAGCAGTTCTTC
TRBV19,14,TRBD1,TRBJ2-7,-,CASRRGTGLGEQYF,TGTGCCAGTAGGCGAGGGACAGGCTTGGGGGAGCAGTACTTC
TRBV24-1,16,TRBD1,TRBJ2-3,-,CATSHLPGQGTDTQYF,TGTGCCACCAGTCATTTACCGGGACAGGGGACAGATACGCAGTATTTT
TRBV11-2,17,TRBD2,TRBJ2-3,few,CASSLAFSGTSTDTQYF,TGTGCCAGCAGCTTAGCCTTTAGCGGGACTAGCACAGATACGCAGTATTTT
TRBV19,14,TRBD1,TRBJ1-4,-,CASSSTGMGEKLFF,TGTGCCAGTAGTTCGACAGGGATGGGCGAAAAACTGTTTTTT
TRBV6-2/TRBV6-3,15,TRBD1,TRBJ1-1,few,CASSSRPTGRAEAFF,TGTGCCAGCAGTTCCAGACCGACAGGGCGGGCTGAAGCTTTCTTT
TRBV30,10,-,TRBJ2-1,-,CALMDNEQFF,TGTGCCCTCATGGACAATGAGCAGTTCTTC